The entry below gives a single T cell receptor (beta chain) sequence along with its context. CDR3 and TCR beta VDJ profiling relied on genomic DNA as the template. Each CDR3 protein gets one entry after TCRdb re-called the reads with MiXCR. This table has 95,000 to 150,000 distinct CDR3 sequences, under 65% appearing once. Sequencing involved patients with CD8+CD57+ cell expansion previously shown by flow cytometry. The sample belongs to a study of CD8+CD57+ T cells in acquired aplastic anemia. Unmatched junction bases numbered 6, after V lost 3 bases and J lost 5 bases. This CDR3 is built from 15 residues.

Material for sequencing was sorted CD4+, CD8+, or CD8+CD57+ T cells (not recorded which) from PBMCs. J is TRBJ2-1 and V is TRBV12-3 or TRBV12-4; 8 bases line up with TRBD2. The TCR comes from a human donor with aplastic anemia. Written as DNA, the CDR3 is TGTGCCAGCAGTTTGAGTAGCGGGAACCACAATGAGCAGTTCTTC. Residues: CASSLSSGNHNEQFF.